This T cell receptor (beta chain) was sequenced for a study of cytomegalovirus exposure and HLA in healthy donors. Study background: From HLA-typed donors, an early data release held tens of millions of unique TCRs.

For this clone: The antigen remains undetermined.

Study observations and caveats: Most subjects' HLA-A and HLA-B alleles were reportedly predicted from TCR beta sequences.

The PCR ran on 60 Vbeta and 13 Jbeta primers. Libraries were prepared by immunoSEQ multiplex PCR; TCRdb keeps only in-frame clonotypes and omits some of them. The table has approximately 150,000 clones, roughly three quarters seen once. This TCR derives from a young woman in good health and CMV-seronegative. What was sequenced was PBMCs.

The CDR3 DNA reads TGTGCCAGCAGTGCGGTGGAGCGGGGTAGGGGGGAGACCCAGTACTTC. It is translated as CASSAVERGRGETQYF. This chain uses TRBV7-9 with TRBJ2-5; perhaps TRBD2 as D (7 bases). Trimming took 6 bases from V and 5 from J, leaving 22 bases between them. Per the germline V gene, CDR1 is SEHNR and CDR2 is FQNEAQ (reference sequence). The CDR3 is made up of 16 amino acids.